A selection of T cell receptor beta chains follows, all from one sample in a study of T cells in tumors after PD-1 blockade. Measured with immunoSEQ multiplex PCR; TCRdb has only the in-frame clones, and not every one. The sample lists about 59,000 clones; around four fifths were seen once. The sequences come from PBMCs, collected before anti-PD-1 treatment. These receptors all stem from a human donor with basal cell carcinoma. The CDR3 runs from the conserved cysteine through the conserved F or W. D genes are given only for firm matches. Rows give clone size only sometimes, using once, few, many, or a class for an expanded clone.

cdr3_length | d_call | j_call | clone_size | v_call | cdr3_nt | cdr3_aa
13 | . | TRBJ2-7 | . | TRBV7-9 | TGTGCCAGCAGCTTAGTTGGCAGACCCGAGCAGTACTTC | CASSLVGRPEQYF
14 | TRBD1 | TRBJ2-7 | . | TRBV28 | TGTGCCAGCGCAGGGGGCGTAGGATTCTACGAGCAGTACTTC | CASAGGVGFYEQYF
15 | . | TRBJ1-2 | . | TRBV5-1 | TGCGCCAGCAGCTTGGAGACCTCTAGGGGTTACGGCTACACCTTC | CASSLETSRGYGYTF
14 | TRBD1 | TRBJ1-1 | . | TRBV29-1 | TGCAGCGTTGAATCTCACAGGGGCGGGACTGAAGCTTTCTTT | CSVESHRGGTEAFF
14 | . | TRBJ1-5 | . | TRBV25-1 | TGTGCCAGCCGCGGCCCCCATAGCAATCAGCCCCAGCATTTT | CASRGPHSNQPQHF
14 | TRBD2 | TRBJ2-7 | . | TRBV7-3 | TGTGCCAGCAGCTTATCGGGGGAGGGCTACGAGCAGTACTTC | CASSLSGEGYEQYF
14 | . | TRBJ2-3 | . | TRBV20-1 | TGCAGTGCTAGTGCGGGACGTAGCACAGATACGCAGTATTTT | CSASAGRSTDTQYF
15 | . | TRBJ1-1 | . | TRBV6-5 | TGTGCCAGCAGTTCGGCGGGGCAGTCGGGGCGTGAAGCTTTCTTT | CASSSAGQSGREAFF
16 | . | TRBJ2-3 | . | TRBV6-1 | TGTGCCAGCAGTGATGTAATTAGACTATCCACAGATACGCAGTATTTT | CASSDVIRLSTDTQYF
16 | . | TRBJ2-6 | . | TRBV6-5 | TGTGCCAGCAGTTACTCGAGAAGCTCTGGGGCCAACGTCCTGACTTTC | CASSYSRSSGANVLTF
17 | TRBD2 | TRBJ2-3 | . | TRBV4-2 | TGTGCCAGCAGCCAAGAGGCTAGCGGGGGAGCCACAGATACGCAGTATTTT | CASSQEASGGATDTQYF
16 | . | TRBJ2-3 | . | TRBV5-1 | TGCGCCAGCAGCCTCTTAGCGCTGGGAAGCACAGATACGCAGTATTTT | CASSLLALGSTDTQYF
16 | TRBD2 | TRBJ2-7 | . | TRBV4-1 | TGCGCCAGCAGCCAAGTCACGGTAGCGGGGTTCCACGAGCAGTACTTC | CASSQVTVAGFHEQYF
15 | . | TRBJ1-3 | . | TRBV6-2/TRBV6-3 | TGTGCCAGCAGTTACCCGGACCTCTCTGGAAACACCATATATTTT | CASSYPDLSGNTIYF
14 | . | TRBJ1-1 | once | TRBV4-1 | TGCGCCAGCAGCGGGGGAAGTTGGAACACTGAAGCTTTCTTT | CASSGGSWNTEAFF
15 | . | TRBJ2-1 | once | TRBV9 | TGTGCCAGCAGCGTAGATCGGGGTTTCGGGAATGAGCAGTTCTTC | CASSVDRGFGNEQFF
14 | . | TRBJ1-5 | . | TRBV20-1 | TGCAGTGCTAGTCCCCCGGGAGAGGGTCAGCCCCAGCATTTT | CSASPPGEGQPQHF
15 | . | TRBJ1-4 | few | TRBV6-5 | TGTGCCAGCAAGGGGGGGGGCGCAACTAATGAAAAACTGTTTTTT | CASKGGGATNEKLFF
16 | TRBD2 | TRBJ2-1 | . | TRBV6-2/TRBV6-3 | TGTGCCAGCAGTTCCGCCGGGACTAGCGGTTACAATGAGCAGTTCTTC | CASSSAGTSGYNEQFF
14 | . | TRBJ1-2 | . | TRBV30 | TGTGCCTGGAGTCACCAGGCCAATAACTATGGCTACACCTTC | CAWSHQANNYGYTF
16 | . | TRBJ2-2 | . | TRBV27 | TGTGCCAGCAGTTTTGGAGGAATCTCGAACACCGGGGAGCTGTTTTTT | CASSFGGISNTGELFF
17 | . | TRBJ1-2 | few | TRBV5-1 | TGCGCCAGCAGCTTGGCTCGTTCCGGGGCCTCTAGGGATGGCTACACCTTC | CASSLARSGASRDGYTF
13 | TRBD1 | TRBJ1-5 | . | TRBV2 | TGTGCCAGCAGCTCCGGACAGGATCAGCCCCAGCATTTT | CASSSGQDQPQHF
15 | . | TRBJ1-2 | . | TRBV6-1 | TGTGCCAGCAGTGACCCACCTGTCTCCTTCTATGGCTACACCTTC | CASSDPPVSFYGYTF
17 | TRBD1 | TRBJ1-3 | few | TRBV4-1 | TGCGCCAGCAGCCAATTTCAACAGGGGGCAAGAGGAAACACCATATATTTT | CASSQFQQGARGNTIYF
15 | . | TRBJ2-7 | . | TRBV5-1 | TGCGCCAGCAGCTTGGGCGTTCTAAGCTCCTACGAGCAGTACTTC | CASSLGVLSSYEQYF
14 | TRBD1 | TRBJ1-6 | few | TRBV6-5 | TGTGCCAGCAACTTGGGACAGGGAAATTCACCCCTCCACTTT | CASNLGQGNSPLHF
15 | TRBD2 | TRBJ2-1 | . | TRBV7-6 | TGTGCCAGCAGCTCTGTAGCGGGGGGGCCCCATGAGCAGTTCTTC | CASSSVAGGPHEQFF
15 | . | TRBJ2-7 | once | TRBV5-1 | TGCGCCAGCAGCTTGGAGGCAGTGAGCTCCTACGAGCAGTACTTC | CASSLEAVSSYEQYF